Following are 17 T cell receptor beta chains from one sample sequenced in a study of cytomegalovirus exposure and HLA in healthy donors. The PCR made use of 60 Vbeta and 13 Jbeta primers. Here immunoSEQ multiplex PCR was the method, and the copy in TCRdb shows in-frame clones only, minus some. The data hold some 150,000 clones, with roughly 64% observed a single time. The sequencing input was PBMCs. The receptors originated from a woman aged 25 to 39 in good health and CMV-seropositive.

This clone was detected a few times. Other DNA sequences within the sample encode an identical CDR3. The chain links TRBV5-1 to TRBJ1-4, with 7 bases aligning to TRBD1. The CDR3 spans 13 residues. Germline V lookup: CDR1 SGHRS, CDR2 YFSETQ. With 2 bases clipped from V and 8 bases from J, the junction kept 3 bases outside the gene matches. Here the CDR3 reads CASSLQGNEKLFF. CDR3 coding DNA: TGCGCCAGCAGCTTACAGGGGAACGAAAAACTGTTTTTT.

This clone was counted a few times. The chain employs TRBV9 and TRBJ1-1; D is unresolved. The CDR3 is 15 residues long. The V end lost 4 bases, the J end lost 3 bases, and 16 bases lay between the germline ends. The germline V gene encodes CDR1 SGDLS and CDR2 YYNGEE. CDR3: CASSPLFSGYTEAFF. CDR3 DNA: TGTGCCAGCAGCCCTCTGTTCTCGGGATACACTGAAGCTTTCTTT.

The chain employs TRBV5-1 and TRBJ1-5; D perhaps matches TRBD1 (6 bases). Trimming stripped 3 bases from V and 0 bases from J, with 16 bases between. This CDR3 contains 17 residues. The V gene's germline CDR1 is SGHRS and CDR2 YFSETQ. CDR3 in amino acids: CASSCSSNRDSNQPQHF. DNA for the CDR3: TGCGCCAGCAGCTGCTCTTCAAACAGGGATAGCAATCAGCCCCAGCATTTT. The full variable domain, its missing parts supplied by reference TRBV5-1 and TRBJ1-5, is KAGVTQTPRYLIKTRGQQVTLSCSPISGHRSVSWYQQTPGQGLQFLFEYFSETQRNKGNFPGRFSGRQFSNSRSEMNVSTLELGDSALYLCASSCSSNRDSNQPQHFGDGTRLSIL.

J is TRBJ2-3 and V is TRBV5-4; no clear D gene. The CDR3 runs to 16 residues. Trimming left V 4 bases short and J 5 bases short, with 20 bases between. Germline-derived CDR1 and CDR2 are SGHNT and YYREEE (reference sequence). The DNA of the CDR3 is TGTGCCAGCAGCCATCACGCAGCCGGGTTGGGAGATACGCAGTATTTT. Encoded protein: CASSHHAAGLGDTQYF. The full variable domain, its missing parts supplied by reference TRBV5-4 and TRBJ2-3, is ETGVTQSPTHLIKTRGQQVTLRCSSQSGHNTVSWYQQALGQGPQFIFQYYREEENGRGNFPPRFSGLQFPNYSSELNVNALELDDSALYLCASSHHAAGLGDTQYFGPGTRLTVL.

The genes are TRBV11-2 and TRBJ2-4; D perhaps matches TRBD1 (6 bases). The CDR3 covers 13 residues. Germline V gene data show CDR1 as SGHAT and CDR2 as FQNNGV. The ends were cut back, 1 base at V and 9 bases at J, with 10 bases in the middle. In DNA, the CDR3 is TGTGCCAGCAGCTTAGGGGGGCTTGGCATTCAGTACTTC. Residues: CASSLGGLGIQYF.

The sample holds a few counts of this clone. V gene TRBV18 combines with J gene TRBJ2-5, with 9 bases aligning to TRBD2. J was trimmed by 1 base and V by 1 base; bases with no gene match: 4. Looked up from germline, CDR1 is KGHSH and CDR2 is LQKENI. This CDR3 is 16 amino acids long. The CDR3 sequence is CASSPRLAGTQETQYF. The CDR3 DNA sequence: TGTGCCAGCTCACCACGGCTAGCGGGGACCCAAGAGACCCAGTACTTC.

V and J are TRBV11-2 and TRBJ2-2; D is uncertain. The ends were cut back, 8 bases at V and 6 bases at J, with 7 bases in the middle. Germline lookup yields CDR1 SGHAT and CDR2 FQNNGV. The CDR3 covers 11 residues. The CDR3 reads CASRSAGELFF. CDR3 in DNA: TGTGCCAGCCGCAGCGCCGGGGAGCTGTTTTTT. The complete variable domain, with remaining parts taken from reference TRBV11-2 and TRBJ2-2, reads EAGVAQSPRYKIIEKRQSVAFWCNPISGHATLYWYQQILGQGPKLLIQFQNNGVVDDSQLPKDRFSAERLKGVDSTLKIQPAKLEDSAVYLCASRSAGELFFGEGSRLTVL.

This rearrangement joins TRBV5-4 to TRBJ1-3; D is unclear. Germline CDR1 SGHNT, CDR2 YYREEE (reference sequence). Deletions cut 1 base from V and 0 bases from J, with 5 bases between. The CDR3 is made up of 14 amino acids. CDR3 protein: CASSLPGSGNTIYF. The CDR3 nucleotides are TGTGCCAGCAGCTTGCCGGGCTCTGGAAACACCATATATTTT. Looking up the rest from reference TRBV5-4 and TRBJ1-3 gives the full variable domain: ETGVTQSPTHLIKTRGQQVTLRCSSQSGHNTVSWYQQALGQGPQFIFQYYREEENGRGNFPPRFSGLQFPNYSSELNVNALELDDSALYLCASSLPGSGNTIYFGEGSWLTVV.

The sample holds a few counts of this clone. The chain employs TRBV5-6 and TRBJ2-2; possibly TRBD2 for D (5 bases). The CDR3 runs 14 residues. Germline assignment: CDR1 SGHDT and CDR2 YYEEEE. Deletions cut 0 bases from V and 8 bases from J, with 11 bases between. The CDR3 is CASSLAGEAGELFF. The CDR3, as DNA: TGTGCCAGCAGCTTGGCCGGGGAAGCGGGGGAGCTGTTTTTT.

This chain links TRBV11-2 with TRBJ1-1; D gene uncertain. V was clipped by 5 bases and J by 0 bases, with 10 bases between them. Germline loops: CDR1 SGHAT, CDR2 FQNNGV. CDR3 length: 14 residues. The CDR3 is CASSPQNMNTEAFF. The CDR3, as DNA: TGTGCCAGCAGCCCCCAAAACATGAACACTGAAGCTTTCTTT. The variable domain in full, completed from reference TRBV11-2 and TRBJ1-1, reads EAGVAQSPRYKIIEKRQSVAFWCNPISGHATLYWYQQILGQGPKLLIQFQNNGVVDDSQLPKDRFSAERLKGVDSTLKIQPAKLEDSAVYLCASSPQNMNTEAFFGQGTRLTVV.

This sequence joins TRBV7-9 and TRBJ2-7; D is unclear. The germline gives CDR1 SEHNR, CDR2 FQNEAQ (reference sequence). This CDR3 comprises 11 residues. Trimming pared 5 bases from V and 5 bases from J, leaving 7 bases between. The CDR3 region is CASSRSDEQYF. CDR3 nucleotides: TGTGCCAGCAGCAGGAGCGACGAGCAGTACTTC.

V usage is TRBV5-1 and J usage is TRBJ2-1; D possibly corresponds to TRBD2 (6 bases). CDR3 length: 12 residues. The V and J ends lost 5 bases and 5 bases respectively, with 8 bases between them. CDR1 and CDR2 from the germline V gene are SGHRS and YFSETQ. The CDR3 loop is CASRGGNNEQFF. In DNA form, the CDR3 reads TGCGCCAGCAGAGGAGGGAACAATGAGCAGTTCTTC.

CDR3 bases: TGTGCCAGCAAGCCGCCGGACAGACCTAACACCGGGGAGCTGTTTTTT. The encoded protein is CASKPPDRPNTGELFF. The rearrangement uses TRBV9 and TRBJ2-2; perhaps TRBD1 as D (6 bases). The CDR3 loop spans 16 amino acids. From germline, CDR1 is SGDLS and CDR2 YYNGEE. Between the trimmed V and J ends, which lost 6 bases and 2 bases, there was a span of 17 bases.

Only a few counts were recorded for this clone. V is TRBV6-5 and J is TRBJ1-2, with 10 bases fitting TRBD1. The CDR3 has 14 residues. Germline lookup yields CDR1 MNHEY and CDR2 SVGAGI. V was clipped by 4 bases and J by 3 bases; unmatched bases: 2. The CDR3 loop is CASSFGTGDYGYTF. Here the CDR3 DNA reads TGTGCCAGCAGTTTCGGGACAGGGGACTATGGCTACACCTTC.

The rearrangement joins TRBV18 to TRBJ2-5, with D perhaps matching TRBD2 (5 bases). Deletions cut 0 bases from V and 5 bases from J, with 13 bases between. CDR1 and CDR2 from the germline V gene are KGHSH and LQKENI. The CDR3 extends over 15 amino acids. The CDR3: CASSPPSSARETQYF. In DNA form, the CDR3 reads TGTGCCAGCTCACCACCAAGTAGCGCCCGGGAGACCCAGTACTTC.

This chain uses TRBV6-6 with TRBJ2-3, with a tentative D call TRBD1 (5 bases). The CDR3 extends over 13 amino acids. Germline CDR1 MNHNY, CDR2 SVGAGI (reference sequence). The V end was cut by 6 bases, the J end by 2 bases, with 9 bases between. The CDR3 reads CASRTEATDTQYF. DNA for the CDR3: TGTGCCAGCAGGACAGAGGCCACAGATACGCAGTATTTT.

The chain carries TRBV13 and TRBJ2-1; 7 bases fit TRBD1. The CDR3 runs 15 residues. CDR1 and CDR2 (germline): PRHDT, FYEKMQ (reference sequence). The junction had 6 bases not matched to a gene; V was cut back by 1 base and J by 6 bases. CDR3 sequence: CASSLAGQQSNEQFF. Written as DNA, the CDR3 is TGTGCCAGCAGCTTAGCGGGACAGCAGTCCAATGAGCAGTTCTTC. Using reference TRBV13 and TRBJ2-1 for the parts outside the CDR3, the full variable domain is AAGVIQSPRHLIKEKRETATLKCYPIPRHDTVYWYQQGPGQDPQFLISFYEKMQSDKGSIPDRFSAQQFSDYHSELNMSSLELGDSALYFCASSLAGQQSNEQFFGPGTRLTVL.